This T cell receptor beta chain stems from a study of blood T cell repertoires in COVID-19. About the research overall: The analysed material was cDNA or gDNA that came from T cells, B-cell-depleted T cells, or PBMCs.

Germline CDR1 SGHTA, CDR2 FQGNSA. The CDR3 totals 16 residues. With 5 bases clipped from V and 3 bases from J, the junction kept 13 bases outside the gene matches. In the original processing: Nucleated cell number was recorded as an estimate derived from reference gene primer amplification. Generated by immunoSEQ multiplex PCR, the TCRdb table keeps only in-frame clones and is missing some. Clone size and V and J calls were adopted from that table, with D and trimming inferred from the DNA. The sample carries about 400,000 clones, around nine tenths recorded once. Ages ranged from about 18 to 89 years, with residence in approximately 25 US areas. Participant reports of clinical history set cohort assignment.

The sequencing input was PBMCs or T cells enriched from blood (not recorded which). The receptor was isolated from a woman in her forties or fifties who had recovered from COVID-19. The chain joins TRBV7-2 to TRBJ2-7, with TRBD1 identical over 7 bases. The chain's CDR3 is CASSQMARGSIYEQYF. The CDR3 coding sequence is TGTGCCAGCAGCCAAATGGCCAGGGGGAGCATCTACGAGCAGTACTTC.